These T cell receptor beta chains were read from a single sample in a study of cytomegalovirus exposure and HLA in healthy donors. Profiled with immunoSEQ multiplex PCR; TCRdb holds only in-frame clones, not every one. The table shows approximately 160,000 clones, with over 70% occurring only once. The sequenced sample was PBMCs. All receptors derive from a woman between 35 and 50 years old in good health and CMV-seropositive. Each CDR3 is given with its conserved first and last residue. D genes are given only for firm matches. Expanded clones are given a class, and other clones once, few, many or no size at all.

D: TRBD2; size: -; V: TRBV5-1; J: TRBJ2-3; CDR3: CASRLAGYTDTQYF; DNA: TGCGCCAGCAGACTAGCGGGGTATACAGATACGCAGTATTTT
D: -; size: few; V: TRBV5-4; J: TRBJ1-4; CDR3: CASSLVPAGGTNEKLFF; DNA: TGTGCCAGCAGTTTAGTCCCGGCGGGGGGAACTAATGAAAAACTGTTTTTT
D: TRBD1; size: -; V: TRBV6-5; J: TRBJ2-7; CDR3: CASSSPTRDRTYEQYF; DNA: TGTGCCAGCAGTTCCCCGACCCGGGACAGGACCTACGAGCAGTACTTC
D: -; size: once; V: TRBV7-9; J: TRBJ2-5; CDR3: CASSATGRETQYF; DNA: TGTGCCAGCAGCGCTACAGGTCGGGAGACCCAGTACTTC
D: TRBD1; size: -; V: TRBV19; J: TRBJ1-5; CDR3: CASSRQGVVGNQPQHF; DNA: TGTGCCAGTAGTAGACAGGGAGTGGTAGGCAATCAGCCCCAGCATTTT
D: TRBD1; size: -; V: TRBV6-1; J: TRBJ1-4; CDR3: CASSGTPGQDEKLFF; DNA: TGTGCCAGCAGCGGCACCCCGGGACAGGATGAAAAACTGTTTTTT
D: -; size: once; V: TRBV19; J: TRBJ2-3; CDR3: CASSPGLYTDTQYF; DNA: TGTGCCAGTAGTCCAGGTCTTTACACAGATACGCAGTATTTT
D: TRBD2; size: -; V: TRBV7-2; J: TRBJ2-2; CDR3: CASSWGSRGSNTGELFF; DNA: TGTGCCAGCAGCTGGGGGAGTCGCGGGAGTAACACCGGGGAGCTGTTTTTT
D: -; size: -; V: TRBV30; J: TRBJ2-1; CDR3: CAWRRSNEQFF; DNA: TGTGCCTGGAGGCGAAGCAATGAGCAGTTCTTC
D: -; size: -; V: TRBV4-1; J: TRBJ2-2; CDR3: CASSQAQVLAGELFF; DNA: TGCGCCAGCAGCCAAGCTCAGGTTCTCGCCGGGGAGCTGTTTTTT
D: -; size: -; V: TRBV19; J: TRBJ2-7; CDR3: CASSHRQTDYEQYF; DNA: TGTGCCAGTAGTCACAGACAGACCGACTACGAGCAGTACTTC
D: TRBD1; size: -; V: TRBV27; J: TRBJ1-6; CDR3: CASRRGGGQGSSNSPLHF; DNA: TGTGCCAGCAGAAGGGGGGGAGGACAGGGTTCGTCTAATTCACCCCTCCACTTT
D: -; size: -; V: TRBV5-1; J: TRBJ2-7; CDR3: CASSFSGDSYEQYF; DNA: TGCGCCAGCAGCTTCTCGGGGGATTCCTACGAGCAATACTTC
D: TRBD2; size: -; V: TRBV28; J: TRBJ2-1; CDR3: CASRSGGYNEQFF; DNA: TGTGCCAGCAGGTCGGGGGGATACAATGAGCAGTTCTTC
D: TRBD2; size: -; V: TRBV12-5; J: TRBJ2-1; CDR3: CASGLGGGYEQFF; DNA: TGTGCTAGTGGTTTGGGGGGGGGTTATGAGCAGTTCTTC
D: TRBD2; size: -; V: TRBV30; J: TRBJ2-3; CDR3: CAMGLAGGFSDTQYF; DNA: TGTGCCATGGGACTAGCGGGGGGGTTTTCAGATACGCAGTATTTT
D: -; size: -; V: TRBV20-1; J: TRBJ1-3; CDR3: CSAMSGNTIYF; DNA: TGCAGTGCCATGTCTGGAAACACCATATATTTT
D: -; size: -; V: TRBV5-1; J: TRBJ2-7; CDR3: CASSLDSGFYEQYF; DNA: TGCGCCAGCAGCTTGGATTCAGGGTTCTACGAGCAGTACTTC
D: -; size: -; V: TRBV5-3; J: TRBJ2-1; CDR3: CARSVGRASSYNEQFF; DNA: TGTGCCAGAAGCGTTGGGCGGGCGAGCTCCTACAATGAGCAGTTCTTC
D: TRBD1; size: -; V: TRBV5-8; J: TRBJ2-5; CDR3: CASIEYRGQVETQYF; DNA: TGTGCCAGCATCGAATACCGGGGACAGGTAGAGACCCAGTACTTC
D: -; size: -; V: TRBV6-1; J: TRBJ1-5; CDR3: CASMEAGDQPQHF; DNA: TGTGCCAGCATGGAGGCAGGGGATCAGCCCCAGCATTTT